Following are 10 T cell receptor beta chains from one sample sequenced in a study of T cell clonotyping in hematopoietic cell transplantation (dated by TCRdb to the early 2020s). Libraries were made using the immunoSEQ multiplex PCR assay. Not all clones reach the TCRdb copy of this immuneACCESS table, which keeps in-frame sequences only. Checked studies attribute under half of the gap to unresolved V genes and leave the rest unexplained. This sample holds about 16,000 clones; about 93% were observed only once. The ten largest clones add up to over 4.5% of the sample. Sequenced input: peripheral blood mononuclear cells. All receptors derive from a man aged 40-49 years in good health. Some clones in this sample may be carry-over from other donors' samples.

The V call is TRBV2, the J call TRBJ2-7; maybe TRBD1 (5 bases). This CDR3 contains 14 residues. V was clipped by 5 bases and J by 0 bases, with 11 bases between them. The germline V gene has CDR1 SNHLY and CDR2 FYNNEI. Here the CDR3 reads CASSQTVSSYEQYF. The CDR3 nucleotides read TGTGCCAGCAGTCAGACAGTGAGCTCCTACGAGCAGTACTTC.

CDR3 nucleotides: TGTGCCAGCAGTGAAGCGTTCGGGGGCTACGAGCAGTACTTC. As protein: CASSEAFGGYEQYF. The V gene is TRBV2, the J gene TRBJ2-7, with a tentative D call TRBD2 (6 bases). V was shortened by 0 bases and J by 3 bases, with 9 bases between the two germline ends. CDR3 length: 14 amino acids. Germline V gene lookup returns CDR1 SNHLY and CDR2 FYNNEI.

The V gene is TRBV14, the J gene TRBJ1-1; 7 nucleotides align to TRBD1. Trimming took 2 bases from V and 5 from J; bases not matched to a gene: 8. CDR1 SGHDN and CDR2 FVKESK come from the germline V gene. This CDR3 region has 15 residues. The CDR3 protein is CASSQRRQGRTEAFF. CDR3 coding DNA: TGTGCCAGCAGCCAAAGGAGACAGGGCCGTACTGAAGCTTTCTTT.

The CDR3 loop is CASSSSTVHSGNTIYF. CDR3 in DNA: TGTGCCAGCAGCTCATCGACAGTTCACTCTGGAAACACCATATATTTT. The chain uses TRBV7-2 and TRBJ1-3; tentatively, D is TRBD1 (5 bases). This CDR3 is 16 amino acids long. Germline lookup yields CDR1 SGHTA and CDR2 FQGNSA. V was pared by 4 bases and J by 0 bases, with 13 bases between.

V usage is TRBV29-1 and J usage is TRBJ2-2; either TRBD1 or TRBD2 may fit D (5 bases each). V lost 6 bases, J lost 0 bases, and 17 bases lay in between. The CDR3 contains 16 residues. Germline V gene sequence: CDR1 SQVTM, CDR2 ANQGSEA. The CDR3 is CSVKTGTVANTGELFF. The CDR3 coding sequence is TGCAGCGTCAAAACCGGGACGGTCGCGAACACCGGGGAGCTGTTTTTT.

V usage is TRBV18 and J usage is TRBJ2-3; D is uncertain. CDR3 size: 16 residues. The V and J ends lost 2 bases and 2 bases respectively, with 14 bases between them. Germline loops: CDR1 KGHSH, CDR2 LQKENI. Here the CDR3 DNA reads TGTGCCAGCTCACCAGGCGGTCAATCCACCACAGATACGCAGTATTTT. It codes for CASSPGGQSTTDTQYF.

The J gene is TRBJ2-3, the V gene TRBV25-1; no definite D call. Trimming stripped 4 bases from V and 2 bases from J, with 16 bases between. The CDR3 spans 16 residues. Germline V gene sequence: CDR1 MGHDK, CDR2 SYGVNS. CDR3 sequence: CASSGGTGKYTDTQYF. The CDR3, as DNA: TGTGCCAGCAGTGGGGGTACCGGAAAATACACAGATACGCAGTATTTT.

The chain employs TRBV4-1 and TRBJ1-1; 11 positions match TRBD1. V shed 7 bases, J shed 5 bases, and the junction held 6 bases outside the gene matches. CDR1 MGHRA and CDR2 YSYEKL come from the germline V gene. This CDR3 comprises 14 residues. This CDR3 is CASKDRGLGTEAFF. The CDR3 DNA is TGCGCCAGCAAGGACAGGGGGCTTGGTACTGAAGCTTTCTTT.

The chain is built from TRBV28 and TRBJ2-7, with D possibly TRBD1 on 5 matching bases. Looked up from germline, CDR1 is MDHEN and CDR2 is SYDVKM. Trimming removed 10 bases at V and 0 bases at J, with 10 bases between. This CDR3 is 12 amino acids long. The DNA of the CDR3 is TGTGCCACCAGACAGAGCTCCTACGAGCAGTACTTC. Amino acids: CATRQSSYEQYF.

The chain is built from TRBV6-5 and TRBJ2-2; maybe TRBD2 (6 bases). Germline V gene sequence: CDR1 MNHEY, CDR2 SVGAGI. V dropped 2 bases and J dropped 4 bases, with 11 bases sitting between them. The CDR3 length is 15 residues. The CDR3 here is CASSYGASATGELFF. The CDR3 DNA sequence: TGTGCCAGCAGTTACGGGGCTAGCGCCACCGGGGAGCTGTTTTTT.